Following are 9 T cell receptor beta chains from one sample sequenced in a study of OX40 agonist ivuxolimab in advanced cancers. Repertoires were generated with immunoSEQ multiplex PCR, while TCRdb's copy carries only in-frame clones and drops some. The table has tens of thousands of clones, about nine tenths seen once. The sequences come from CD4+ or CD8+ T cells sorted from blood, collected in a trial of the OX40 agonist ivuxolimab. All receptors derive from an adult with an advanced solid tumor such as melanoma, head and neck, liver or kidney cancer.

The chain is built from TRBV7-2 and TRBJ2-3; D perhaps matches TRBD2 (5 bases). V was trimmed by 2 bases and J by 4 bases, leaving 10 bases between them. Germline CDR1 and CDR2: SGHTA and FQGNSA. The CDR3 sequence is 14 residues long. The CDR3 protein is CASSLILGADTQYF. The CDR3 nucleotides read TGTGCCAGCAGCTTAATACTAGGCGCAGATACGCAGTATTTT.

This clone was observed a few times. This chain links TRBV11-2 with TRBJ2-1; D remains unclear. Germline-derived CDR1 and CDR2 are SGHAT and FQNNGV. CDR3 length: 13 residues. Trimming shortened V by 3 bases and J by 4 bases, and 7 bases separated the two germline ends. The CDR3 loop is CASSLLGYNEQFF. As DNA, the CDR3 is TGTGCCAGCAGCTTGTTGGGATACAATGAGCAGTTCTTC.

In its sample, this clone was seen once. The rearrangement joins TRBV10-2 to TRBJ1-4, with D hard to call. The CDR3 spans 15 residues. Germline V gene sequence: CDR1 WSHSY, CDR2 SAAADI. Trimming shortened V by 6 bases and J by 6 bases, and 17 bases separated the two germline ends. CDR3 protein: CASSTPPSHDEKLFF. For the CDR3, the DNA is TGCGCCAGCAGCACCCCCCCTTCCCACGATGAAAAACTGTTTTTT.

The chain joins TRBV6-6 to TRBJ2-3; the D gene is possibly TRBD2 (5 bases). The germline V gene encodes CDR1 MNHNY and CDR2 SVGAGI (reference sequence). V was shortened by 4 bases and J by 5 bases, with 10 bases between the two germline ends. The CDR3 totals 13 residues. CDR3 sequence reads: CASSSSRGDTQYF. The CDR3 region has the DNA TGTGCCAGCAGTTCCTCTCGGGGAGATACGCAGTATTTT.

V is TRBV28 and J is TRBJ1-3, with D possibly TRBD1 on 6 matching bases. Germline V gene data show CDR1 as MDHEN and CDR2 as SYDVKM. The germline V and J ends were trimmed by 0 bases and 0 bases, with 12 bases remaining between them. The CDR3 extends over 17 amino acids. The CDR3 is CASSLWGGGSSGNTIYF. CDR3 coding DNA: TGTGCCAGCAGTTTATGGGGGGGCGGAAGCTCTGGAAACACCATATATTTT.

The genes are TRBV20-1 and TRBJ2-4, with D perhaps TRBD1 or TRBD2 (6 bases each). Trimming left V 7 bases short and J 8 bases short, with 9 bases between. Germline V lookup: CDR1 DFQATT, CDR2 SNEGSKA (reference sequence). The CDR3 is 10 amino acids. The CDR3 loop reads CSVRGDIQYF. The CDR3 DNA reads as TGCAGTGTAAGGGGGGACATTCAGTACTTC.

The V gene is TRBV6-1, the J gene TRBJ2-7; 7 bases align to TRBD1. The CDR3 is 16 residues long. The V segment lost 1 base and the J segment 3 bases; nucleotides outside the gene matches: 9. The V gene's germline CDR1 is MNHNS and CDR2 SASEGT. This chain's CDR3 is CASSEGRGGVFYEQYF. The CDR3 coding sequence is TGTGCCAGCAGTGAAGGTAGAGGGGGCGTGTTCTACGAGCAGTACTTC.

J is TRBJ2-5 and V is TRBV30, with a weak D call TRBD1 (5 bases). This CDR3 contains 14 residues. Germline V gene data show CDR1 as GTSNPN and CDR2 as SVGIG (reference sequence). V was trimmed by 5 bases and J by 0 bases, leaving 13 bases between them. CDR3 sequence (DNA): TGTGCCTGGCGACAGTCACCGTACCAAGAGACCCAGTACTTC. It translates to CAWRQSPYQETQYF.

The CDR3 spells CASRRTGLSYEQYF. CDR3 nucleotide sequence: TGTGCCAGCAGGAGGACGGGCCTTTCCTACGAGCAGTACTTC. The chain has TRBV6-5 and TRBJ2-7; D gene uncertain. V dropped 6 bases and J dropped 1 base, with 13 bases sitting between them. This CDR3 is 14 amino acids long. Germline-derived CDR1 and CDR2 are MNHEY and SVGAGI.